These T cell receptor beta chains were read from a single sample in a study of CD8 T cells in Susac syndrome. TCRdb re-derived calls from the immunoSEQ multiplex PCR reads in MiXCR, one entry per CDR3 protein. In the table there are under 200,000 distinct CDR3 sequences, around 94% of which are singletons. What was sequenced was CD4+ T cells from PBMCs. These receptors were obtained from a human donor in good health. Each CDR3 is given with its conserved first and last residue. D genes are given only for firm matches. The size entry is marked missing in some rows and otherwise reads once, few, many or a size class.

>TRBJ1-2|NA|TRBV5-4|NA
CASSLAGGGYTF
TGTGCCAGCAGCTTGGCGGGTGGCGGCTACACCTTC
>TRBJ1-2|NA|TRBV20-1|NA
CSASVFGQGLNYGYTF
TGCAGTGCTAGCGTTTTCGGGCAGGGGTTAAACTATGGCTACACCTTC
>TRBJ2-1|NA|TRBV18|NA
CASSRQGPKTYNEQFF
TGTGCCAGCTCACGGCAGGGTCCCAAGACCTACAATGAGCAGTTCTTC
>TRBJ2-6|NA|TRBV29-1|NA
CSVLSGANVLTF
TGCAGCGTCCTCTCTGGGGCCAACGTCCTGACTTTC
>TRBJ1-2|NA|TRBV14|NA
CASSQVGFGYGYTF
TGTGCCAGCAGCCAAGTTGGGTTTGGCTATGGCTACACCTTC
>TRBJ1-6|NA|TRBV29-1|few
CSVGQGRNSPLHF
TGCAGCGTTGGGCAGGGTCGGAATTCACCCCTCCACTTT
>TRBJ1-1|NA|TRBV28|NA
CASSLYRVNTEAFF
TGTGCCAGCAGTTTATATCGGGTGAACACTGAAGCTTTCTTT
>TRBJ1-1|TRBD1|TRBV30|NA
CAWSRDRGIEAFF
TGTGCCTGGTCCCGGGACAGGGGGATTGAAGCTTTCTTT
>TRBJ1-1|TRBD1|TRBV7-9|NA
CASSLVGTGGPEAFF
TGTGCCAGCAGCTTAGTAGGGACAGGGGGTCCTGAAGCTTTCTTT
>TRBJ1-1|NA|TRBV5-1|NA
CASSVDRTEAFF
TGCGCCAGCAGCGTAGACAGGACTGAAGCTTTCTTT
>TRBJ1-2|TRBD1|TRBV12-3/TRBV12-4|NA
CASSSRDRVTGYTF
TGTGCCAGCAGTTCCCGGGACAGGGTTACGGGCTACACCTTC
>TRBJ1-1|NA|TRBV7-2|NA
CASSSSGTPSTEAFF
TGTGCCAGCAGCTCGTCAGGGACCCCGAGCACTGAAGCTTTCTTT
>TRBJ1-2|NA|TRBV7-2|NA
CASRDTGSNYGYTF
TGTGCCAGCAGGGACACAGGGTCCAACTATGGCTACACCTTC
>TRBJ2-7|TRBD1|TRBV5-1|NA
CASSWRGQGSEQYF
TGCGCCAGCAGCTGGCGGGGACAGGGAAGCGAGCAGTACTTC
>TRBJ1-5|TRBD1|TRBV2|NA
CASNLDRVEPQHF
TGTGCCAGCAATCTAGACAGGGTTGAGCCCCAGCATTTT
>TRBJ1-2|NA|TRBV24-1|NA
CATSESGTPGYGYTF
TGTGCCACCAGTGAGTCCGGGACCCCGGGCTATGGCTACACCTTC
>TRBJ2-5|NA|TRBV15|NA
CATSREVGVGGVPTQYF
TGTGCCACCAGCAGAGAAGTGGGGGTGGGCGGGGTGCCGACCCAGTACTTC
>TRBJ1-6|NA|TRBV27|NA
CATGVNSPLHF
TGTGCCACAGGGGTGAATTCACCCCTCCACTTT
>TRBJ1-6|NA|TRBV15|NA
CATSRDISTGRGRSPLHF
TGTGCCACCAGCAGAGATATATCGACGGGCAGGGGTCGCTCACCCCTCCACTTT
>TRBJ2-1|TRBD2|TRBV14|NA
CASSQQTPAGREGNEQFF
TGTGCCAGCAGCCAACAGACTCCCGCCGGTCGGGAGGGGAATGAGCAGTTCTTC
>TRBJ2-7|TRBD1|TRBV29-1|NA
CSAQGQGAYEQYF
TGCAGCGCACAGGGACAGGGGGCCTACGAGCAGTACTTC
>TRBJ2-1|TRBD1|TRBV4-2|NA
CASSQEQGAREQFF
TGTGCCAGCAGCCAAGAGCAGGGGGCGCGGGAGCAGTTCTTC
>TRBJ1-2|NA|TRBV7-9|NA
CASSLNNRAGYGYTF
TGTGCCAGCAGCTTAAACAATAGGGCAGGGTATGGCTACACCTTC
>TRBJ2-7|TRBD1|TRBV20-1|NA
CSVQGQGSYEQYF
TGCAGTGTTCAGGGACAGGGAAGTTACGAGCAGTACTTC
>TRBJ2-3|TRBD1|TRBV9|NA
CASSVVGTGADTQYF
TGTGCCAGCAGCGTAGTGGGGACAGGGGCAGATACGCAGTATTTT
>TRBJ1-5|TRBD1|TRBV19|NA
CASSGTGLFNQPQHF
TGTGCCAGTAGCGGGACAGGCCTTTTCAATCAGCCCCAGCATTTT
>TRBJ2-7|TRBD1|TRBV7-2|NA
CASSSSRKGTGGFEQYF
TGTGCCAGCAGCTCGAGCCGGAAGGGGACAGGGGGCTTCGAGCAGTACTTC
>TRBJ2-5|TRBD2|TRBV29-1|NA
CSGRRGGGQETQYF
TGCAGCGGACGGCGTGGCGGGGGCCAAGAGACCCAGTACTTC
>TRBJ2-3|NA|TRBV20-1|NA
CSAYPPSTTDTQYF
TGCAGTGCTTACCCCCCCTCGACCACAGATACGCAGTATTTT
>TRBJ1-1|NA|TRBV29-1|NA
CSVDIGPMNTEAFF
TGCAGCGTTGATATTGGGCCGATGAACACTGAAGCTTTCTTT
>TRBJ2-3|NA|TRBV7-9|NA
CASSPRGGGDTQYF
TGTGCCAGCAGCCCTAGAGGGGGAGGCGATACGCAGTATTTT
>TRBJ1-5|TRBD1|TRBV19|NA
CASSPTGLGNQPQHF
TGTGCCAGTAGCCCGACAGGGTTGGGCAATCAGCCCCAGCATTTT
>TRBJ1-5|TRBD1|TRBV12-3/TRBV12-4|NA
CASSTGQGNQPQHF
TGTGCCAGCAGTACCGGACAGGGCAATCAGCCCCAGCATTTT
>TRBJ2-7|TRBD2|TRBV6-5|once
CASSQTSGGLYEQYF
TGTGCCAGCTCCCAGACTAGCGGGGGATTATACGAGCAGTACTTC
>TRBJ1-6|TRBD1|TRBV19|NA
CASLQGATYNSPLHF
TGTGCCAGTCTGCAGGGGGCCACCTATAATTCACCCCTCCACTTT
>TRBJ1-3|TRBD1|TRBV29-1|NA
CSGRQGASGNTIYF
TGCAGCGGGCGACAGGGGGCCTCTGGAAACACCATATATTTT
>TRBJ2-2|NA|TRBV29-1|once
CSVRGIIGELFF
TGCAGCGTTAGGGGGATTATCGGGGAGCTGTTTTTT
>TRBJ2-7|NA|TRBV28|NA
CASSAQRAPYEQYF
TGTGCCAGCAGTGCACAGAGGGCTCCCTACGAGCAGTACTTC
>TRBJ1-5|TRBD1|TRBV23-1|NA
CASSQLDRERNQPQHF
TGCGCCAGCAGTCAACTGGACAGGGAGAGGAATCAGCCCCAGCATTTT
>TRBJ2-3|NA|TRBV29-1|NA
CSVARDTEDTQYF
TGCAGCGTCGCCCGGGACACGGAAGATACGCAGTATTTT
>TRBJ1-1|NA|TRBV9|NA
CASSVGQMNTEAFF
TGTGCCAGCAGCGTAGGACAGATGAACACTGAAGCTTTCTTT
>TRBJ1-2|NA|TRBV3-1|NA
CASPREGLYGYTF
TGTGCCAGCCCCCGTGAGGGCCTCTATGGCTACACCTTC
>TRBJ2-5|TRBD1|TRBV29-1|NA
CSADRGQQETQYF
TGCAGCGCCGACAGGGGGCAACAAGAGACCCAGTACTTC
>TRBJ2-7|NA|TRBV11-1|NA
CASSPRDGIAYEQYF
TGTGCCAGCAGCCCACGGGACGGAATCGCCTACGAGCAGTACTTC
>TRBJ1-1|TRBD1|TRBV5-1|NA
CASATGGANTEAFF
TGCGCCAGCGCGACAGGGGGCGCGAACACTGAAGCTTTCTTT
>TRBJ2-5|NA|TRBV20-1|NA
CSARPHSGARETQYF
TGCAGTGCTCGGCCCCACTCAGGGGCCCGAGAGACCCAGTACTTC
>TRBJ2-1|NA|TRBV7-9|few
CASSSDSREQFF
TGTGCCAGCAGCTCGGACTCCCGCGAGCAGTTCTTC
>TRBJ2-5|NA|TRBV3-1|NA
CASSQARLLRGETQYF
TGTGCCAGCAGCCAAGCAAGACTCCTGCGGGGCGAGACCCAGTACTTC
>TRBJ2-1|TRBD1|TRBV29-1|NA
CSVQGAQGYNEQFF
TGCAGCGTTCAGGGGGCGCAGGGCTACAATGAGCAGTTCTTC
>TRBJ1-1|NA|TRBV2|NA
CASRSFEGGNTEAFF
TGTGCCAGCAGGTCGTTTGAGGGGGGGAACACTGAAGCTTTCTTT
>TRBJ2-5|TRBD2|TRBV5-6|NA
CASSWTRRETQYF
TGTGCCAGCAGTTGGACTAGACGTGAGACCCAGTACTTC
>TRBJ2-5|NA|TRBV29-1|few
CSVVGDQETQYF
TGCAGCGTTGTGGGGGACCAAGAGACCCAGTACTTC
>TRBJ2-7|TRBD1|TRBV18|NA
CASSKDRAYEQYF
TGTGCCAGCTCGAAGGACAGGGCCTACGAGCAGTACTTC
>TRBJ1-2|NA|TRBV9|once
CASSLMPSGGGYTF
TGTGCCAGCAGCCTGATGCCATCGGGAGGCGGCTACACCTTC